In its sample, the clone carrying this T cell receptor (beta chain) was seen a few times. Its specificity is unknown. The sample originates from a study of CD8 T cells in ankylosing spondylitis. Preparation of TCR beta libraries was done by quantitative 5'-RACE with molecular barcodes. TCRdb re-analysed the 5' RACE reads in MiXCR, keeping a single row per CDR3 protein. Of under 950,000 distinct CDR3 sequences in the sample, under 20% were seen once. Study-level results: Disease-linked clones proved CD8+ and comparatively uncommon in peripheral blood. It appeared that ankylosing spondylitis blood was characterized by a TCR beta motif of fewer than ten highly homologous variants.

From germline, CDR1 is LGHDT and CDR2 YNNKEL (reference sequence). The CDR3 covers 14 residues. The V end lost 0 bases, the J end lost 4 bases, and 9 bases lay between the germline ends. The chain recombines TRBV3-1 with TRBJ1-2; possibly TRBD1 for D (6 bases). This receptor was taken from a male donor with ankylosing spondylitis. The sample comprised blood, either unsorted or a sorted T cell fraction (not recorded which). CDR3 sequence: CASSQDTGSYGYTF. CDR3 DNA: TGTGCCAGCAGCCAAGATACAGGGTCCTATGGCTACACCTTC.